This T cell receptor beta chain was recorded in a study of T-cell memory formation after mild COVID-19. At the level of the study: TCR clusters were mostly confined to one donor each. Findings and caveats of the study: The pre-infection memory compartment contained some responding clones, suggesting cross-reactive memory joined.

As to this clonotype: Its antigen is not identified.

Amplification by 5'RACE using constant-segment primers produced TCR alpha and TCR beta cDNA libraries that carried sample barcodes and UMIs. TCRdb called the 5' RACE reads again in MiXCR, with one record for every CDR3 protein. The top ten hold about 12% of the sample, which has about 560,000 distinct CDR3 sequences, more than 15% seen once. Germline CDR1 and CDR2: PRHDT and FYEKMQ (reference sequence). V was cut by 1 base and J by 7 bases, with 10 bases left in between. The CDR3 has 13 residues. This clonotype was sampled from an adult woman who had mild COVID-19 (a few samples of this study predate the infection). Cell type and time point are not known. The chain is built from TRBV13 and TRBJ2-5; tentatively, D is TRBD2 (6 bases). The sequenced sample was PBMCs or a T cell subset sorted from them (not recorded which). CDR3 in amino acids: CASSLDRRGTQYF. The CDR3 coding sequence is TGTGCCAGCAGCTTAGACCGGCGGGGGACCCAGTACTTC.